This entry features one TCR beta chain sequence. The antigen remains unidentified. The method was immunoSEQ multiplex PCR; TCRdb's version includes in-frame clones alone and lacks a portion of them. The data hold about 50,000 clones, with 94% observed a single time. Peripheral blood was collected from the related graft donor on the marrow donation day. This entry belongs to a study of T cells after posttransplantation cyclophosphamide. Study results and caveats: Later blood repertoires were often dominated by clones from the donor CD8+ memory compartment. Recipient CMV seropositivity and CMV reactivation strongly tracked TRB clonality. Tissue-infiltrating T cells from skin or gut overlapped little with blood T cells.

Trimming pared 6 bases from V and 2 bases from J, leaving 8 bases between. The CDR3 has 13 residues. From germline, CDR1 is SEHNR and CDR2 FQNEAQ (reference sequence). The receptor comes from a woman aged 30 to 39 in good health and a related stem cell transplant donor. The rearrangement links TRBV7-9 to TRBJ1-3; no definite D call. Material: PBMCs. This CDR3 is CASSDGAGNTIYF. As DNA, the CDR3 is TGTGCCAGCAGTGACGGGGCTGGAAACACCATATATTTT.